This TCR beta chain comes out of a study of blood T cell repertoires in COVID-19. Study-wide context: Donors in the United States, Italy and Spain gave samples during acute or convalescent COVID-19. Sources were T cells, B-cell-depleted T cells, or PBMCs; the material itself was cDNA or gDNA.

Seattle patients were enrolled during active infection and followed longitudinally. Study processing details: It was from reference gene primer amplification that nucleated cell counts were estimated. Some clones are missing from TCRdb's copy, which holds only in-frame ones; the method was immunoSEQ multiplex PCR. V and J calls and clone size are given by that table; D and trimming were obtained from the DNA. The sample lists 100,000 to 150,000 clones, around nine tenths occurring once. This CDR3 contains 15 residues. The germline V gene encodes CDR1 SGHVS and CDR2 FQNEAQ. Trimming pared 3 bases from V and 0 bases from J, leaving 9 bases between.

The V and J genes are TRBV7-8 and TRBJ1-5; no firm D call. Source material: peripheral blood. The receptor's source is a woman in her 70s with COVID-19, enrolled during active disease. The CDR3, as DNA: TGTGCCAGCAGCTTGCTGACACCTAGCAATCAGCCCCAGCATTTT. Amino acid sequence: CASSLLTPSNQPQHF.